This T cell receptor (beta chain) was observed in a study of T cells in Graves' hyperthyroidism and ophthalmopathy. TCR beta CDR3 region amplification was performed from RNA transcripts. First-round RT-PCR targeting the TCR CDR3 was performed with the HTBI primer set. TCRdb used MiXCR to reprocess the multiplex PCR reads, holding one entry per CDR3 protein. The sample lists approximately 530,000 distinct CDR3 sequences; 15% to 20% were seen once. The CDR3 is 13 amino acids. From germline, CDR1 is SGDLS and CDR2 YYNGEE. Trimming removed 2 bases at V and 6 bases at J, with 9 bases between. Sequencing input: blood. The sequence derives from a woman between 18 and 29 years old with Graves' hyperthyroidism. The V gene is TRBV9, the J gene TRBJ2-1; D call uncertain. The CDR3 loop is CASSVLDGNEQFF. In nucleotides, the CDR3 is TGTGCCAGCAGCGTCCTGGACGGCAATGAGCAGTTCTTC.